This T cell receptor beta chain derives from a study of blood T cell repertoires in COVID-19. Across the whole study: Specimens from acute and convalescent COVID-19 originated in the United States, Italy and Spain. Sample material is recorded as cDNA or gDNA derived from T cells, B-cell-depleted T cells, or PBMCs.

Original processing methods: Amplification of reference gene primers was used by the study to estimate nucleated cell counts. The protocol was immunoSEQ multiplex PCR, while the TCRdb copy is restricted to in-frame clones and leaves out a portion. For V, J and clone size, that table is used; D and trimming come from the DNA. Here the sample spans 140,000 to 150,000 clones, around 85% being singletons. The CDR3 is made up of 14 amino acids. V dropped 2 bases and J dropped 4; count of bases not matched to a gene: 2. From germline, CDR1 is MNHEY and CDR2 SMNVEV (reference sequence). The sample taken for sequencing was peripheral blood. J is TRBJ2-7 and V is TRBV27, with 10 nucleotides matching TRBD2. The TCR comes from a woman between 40 and 50 years old with active or convalescent COVID-19. CDR3 DNA: TGTGCCAGCAGTTTAGCTAGCGGGGGATACGAGCAGTACTTC. Amino acid sequence: CASSLASGGYEQYF.